Included here is one TCR beta chain sequence, with context. What it binds is unknown. V lost 1 base to trimming and J lost 2 bases; unmatched junction nucleotides: 11. The CDR3 consists of 19 residues. Germline-derived CDR1 and CDR2 are SGHVS and FNYEAQ. These data originate in a study of cytomegalovirus exposure and HLA in healthy donors. PCR used 60 Vbeta primers and 13 Jbeta primers. Sequenced by immunoSEQ multiplex PCR; TCRdb stores in-frame clones only, minus some. The top ten clones hold 1.1% to 1.5% of a sample with around 150,000 clones, 77% of them seen once. Findings and limits, study-wide: With later analysis, a missense DCLRE1C variant became linked to TCR beta V- and J-gene trimming.

The chain couples TRBV7-6 to TRBJ2-1, with 10 bases aligning to TRBD2. The sequence was collected from a middle-aged woman in good health and CMV-seronegative. Source material: PBMCs. CDR3 in amino acids: CASSLGGLAGVSAYNEQFF. CDR3 coding DNA: TGTGCCAGCAGCTTAGGAGGGCTAGCGGGGGTCTCGGCCTACAATGAGCAGTTCTTC.